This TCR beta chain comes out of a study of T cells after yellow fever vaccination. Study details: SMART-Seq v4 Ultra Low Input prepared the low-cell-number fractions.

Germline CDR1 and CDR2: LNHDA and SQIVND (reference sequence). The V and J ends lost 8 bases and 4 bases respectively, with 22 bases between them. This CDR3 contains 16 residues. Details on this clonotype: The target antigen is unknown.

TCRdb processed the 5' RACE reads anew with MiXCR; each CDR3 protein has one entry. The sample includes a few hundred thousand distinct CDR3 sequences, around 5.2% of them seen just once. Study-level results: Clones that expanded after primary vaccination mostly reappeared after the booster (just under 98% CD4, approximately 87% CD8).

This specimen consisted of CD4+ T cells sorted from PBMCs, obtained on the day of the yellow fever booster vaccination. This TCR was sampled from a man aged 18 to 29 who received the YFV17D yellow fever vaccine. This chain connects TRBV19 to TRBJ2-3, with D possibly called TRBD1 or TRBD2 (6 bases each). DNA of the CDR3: TGTGCCAGTTCCGCTGATCTAGTGAGGGGGGCAGATACGCAGTATTTT. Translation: CASSADLVRGADTQYF. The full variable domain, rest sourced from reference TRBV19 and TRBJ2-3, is DGGITQSPKYLFRKEGQNVTLSCEQNLNHDAMYWYRQDPGQGLRLIYYSQIVNDFQKGDIAEGYSVSREKKESFPLTVTSAQKNPTAFYLCASSADLVRGADTQYFGPGTRLTVL.